Below, 26 T cell receptor beta chains from the same sample are listed, as sequenced in a study of beta chain features in type 1 diabetes. Every bit of the isolated RNA underwent reverse transcription, so sequencing read expressed TCRB transcripts. Clones were read by immunoSEQ multiplex PCR, and TCRdb kept only the in-frame ones, dropping some. The data contain 60,000 to 75,000 clones, just under 50% of them singletons. Which antigens these TCRs recognize remains unknown. Findings of the study overall: Moderately but significantly shorter TCRB CDR3s were found in Type 1 diabetes patients in all four CD4+ subsets.

The sequenced sample consisted of central memory CD4+ T cells from blood. These receptors were obtained from a man between 25 and 39 years old with type 1 diabetes.

V is TRBV4-1 and J is TRBJ2-5; TRBD1 matches at 9 bases. Germline V gives CDR1 MGHRA, CDR2 YSYEKL. The CDR3 loop spans 15 amino acids. V lost 5 bases to trimming and J lost 3 bases; unmatched junction nucleotides: 7. CDR3 coding DNA: TGCGCCAGCAGCTACAGGGGGCGCGGTGAAGAGACCCAGTACTTC. Translation gives CASSYRGRGEETQYF.

This chain joins TRBV4-1 and TRBJ1-2; 8 bases map to TRBD1. From germline, CDR1 is MGHRA and CDR2 YSYEKL. V shed 0 bases and J 6 bases; nucleotides not matched to a gene: 6. This CDR3 contains 15 residues. CDR3: CASSQEEQGGDGYTF. The DNA of the CDR3 is TGCGCCAGCAGCCAAGAAGAACAGGGGGGAGATGGCTACACCTTC.

This clone has just a few counts. Other nucleotide sequences in the sample specify the same CDR3. The chain links TRBV7-2 to TRBJ2-7; 10 nucleotides align to TRBD2. The CDR3 consists of 14 residues. V trimming: 5 bases; J trimming: 5 bases; junction bases outside the gene matches: 6. Germline assignment: CDR1 SGHTA and CDR2 FQGNSA. The CDR3 spells CASSLGLAGDEQYF. DNA of the CDR3: TGTGCCAGCAGCCTTGGGCTAGCGGGAGACGAGCAGTACTTC.

J is TRBJ1-1 and V is TRBV19, with a weak D call TRBD1 (5 bases). Germline V gene sequence: CDR1 LNHDA, CDR2 SQIVND (reference sequence). There are 13 residues in the CDR3. V lost 3 bases and J lost 6, with 11 bases in between. DNA of the CDR3: TGTGCCAGTAGTATGAATTGGGGCCCTGAAGCTTTCTTT. It encodes CASSMNWGPEAFF.

This sequence joins TRBV7-2 and TRBJ1-1; unclear D gene. Germline V CDR1 and CDR2: SGHTA, FQGNSA. This CDR3 comprises 14 residues. Between the trimmed V and J ends, which lost 3 bases and 2 bases, there was a span of 10 bases. The CDR3 spells CASSFHPGNTEAFF. The DNA for the CDR3 is TGTGCCAGCAGCTTCCATCCGGGAAACACTGAAGCTTTCTTT.

The rearrangement uses TRBV4-2 and TRBJ1-2; D may be TRBD1 (6 bases). Germline V gene lookup returns CDR1 LGHNA and CDR2 YNFKEQ. V was trimmed by 1 base and J by 1 base, leaving 7 bases between them. The CDR3 is 14 residues long. The CDR3 protein is CASSQGTDNYGYTF. CDR3 coding DNA: TGTGCCAGCAGCCAAGGGACAGATAACTATGGCTACACCTTC.

The gene calls are TRBV11-2 and TRBJ2-7; 9 bases line up with TRBD2. There are 14 residues in the CDR3. CDR1 is SGHAT and CDR2 is FQNNGV in the germline V gene. Germline trimming cut 5 bases from V and 5 bases from J; bases unmatched to any gene: 7. The CDR3, as DNA: TGTGCCAGCAGCCTTAGCGGGAGTTACCACGAGCAGTACTTC. Encoded protein: CASSLSGSYHEQYF. The full variable domain, with the rest looked up from reference TRBV11-2 and TRBJ2-7, is EAGVAQSPRYKIIEKRQSVAFWCNPISGHATLYWYQQILGQGPKLLIQFQNNGVVDDSQLPKDRFSAERLKGVDSTLKIQPAKLEDSAVYLCASSLSGSYHEQYFGPGTRLTVT.

This clone showed up just once. The V call is TRBV5-1, the J call TRBJ2-7; D possibly corresponds to TRBD1 (5 bases). CDR1 SGHRS and CDR2 YFSETQ come from the germline V gene. This CDR3 region has 13 residues. V lost 3 bases and J lost 3, with 10 bases in between. DNA for the CDR3: TGCGCCAGCAGCTCGCAGGGAATCTACGAGCAGTACTTC. It codes for CASSSQGIYEQYF.

The chain links TRBV2 to TRBJ2-2, with a possible D match to TRBD1 (6 bases). The length of the CDR3 is 15 residues. The germline V and J ends were trimmed by 2 bases and 6 bases, with 13 bases remaining between them. Germline V CDR1 and CDR2: SNHLY, FYNNEI. DNA of the CDR3: TGTGCCAGCAGTGAATTGGGACAAGGGGCCGGGGAGCTGTTTTTT. This sequence encodes CASSELGQGAGELFF.

This clone was detected only once. The rearrangement links TRBV7-6 to TRBJ1-6; D not certain. The CDR3 covers 16 residues. V dropped 6 bases and J dropped 8 bases, with 20 bases sitting between them. Germline V gene lookup returns CDR1 SGHVS and CDR2 FNYEAQ. In DNA form, the CDR3 reads TGTGCCAGCAGTCCCCAACGGACTTCGCTTTATTCACCCCTCCACTTT. It codes for CASSPQRTSLYSPLHF.

The table lists this clone with a few counts. V gene TRBV7-8 combines with J gene TRBJ2-5; D is undetermined. CDR1 SGHVS and CDR2 FQNEAQ come from the germline V gene. The CDR3 extends over 13 amino acids. Trimming removed 1 base from V and 5 bases from J, with 8 bases in between. In nucleotides, the CDR3 is TGTGCCAGCAGCTTAGGTTTGGAGGAGACCCAGTACTTC. Its protein product is CASSLGLEETQYF.

This clone came up a few times. The chain has TRBV18 and TRBJ2-5; 9 bases line up with TRBD2. The CDR3 has 14 residues. Germline V gene data show CDR1 as KGHSH and CDR2 as LQKENI. With 3 bases clipped from V and 5 bases from J, the junction kept 4 bases outside the gene matches. The CDR3: CASSPGTSRETQYF. Written as DNA, the CDR3 is TGTGCCAGCTCACCGGGGACTAGCCGGGAGACCCAGTACTTC.

V gene TRBV19 combines with J gene TRBJ1-5; 7 nucleotides match TRBD1. The CDR3 has 16 amino acids. Germline loops: CDR1 LNHDA, CDR2 SQIVND (reference sequence). J was trimmed by 9 bases and V by 3 bases; bases with no gene match: 14. As DNA, the CDR3 is TGTGCCAGTAGTATTAGTCGAGGACAGGCCTCGGGGCCCCAGCATTTT. This sequence encodes CASSISRGQASGPQHF.

V usage is TRBV5-6 and J usage is TRBJ1-1; D is uncertain. V dropped 0 bases and J dropped 2 bases, with 5 bases sitting between them. Germline V gene data show CDR1 as SGHDT and CDR2 as YYEEEE. The CDR3 contains 13 residues. DNA for the CDR3: TGTGCCAGCAGCTTGGCCGTCAACACTGAAGCTTTCTTT. As protein: CASSLAVNTEAFF.

The chain is built from TRBV6-6 and TRBJ2-7; 8 bases line up with TRBD1. This CDR3 is 11 amino acids long. Per the germline V gene, CDR1 is MNHNY and CDR2 is SVGAGI (reference sequence). The ends lost 9 bases at V and 3 bases at J; junction bases unmatched: 1. CDR3 sequence reads: CASTGGYEQYF. Written as DNA, the CDR3 is TGTGCCAGTACAGGGGGCTACGAGCAGTACTTC.

The rearrangement joins TRBV7-6 to TRBJ2-1; TRBD2 aligns across 8 bases. CDR1 and CDR2 (germline): SGHVS, FNYEAQ. The J segment lost 0 bases and the V segment lost 3 bases, leaving 7 bases of the junction unmatched. This CDR3 contains 17 residues. The CDR3 protein is CASSFLAGLSSYNEQFF. The CDR3 DNA is TGTGCCAGCAGCTTTTTAGCGGGATTGAGCTCCTACAATGAGCAGTTCTTC.

This clone was recorded once. The rearrangement links TRBV28 to TRBJ2-1, with D unclear. Germline CDR1 and CDR2: MDHEN and SYDVKM. Trimming took off 5 bases at V and 3 bases at J, with 8 bases between the two ends. The CDR3 totals 13 residues. The CDR3 sequence: CASSLPHYNEQFF. The CDR3 DNA sequence: TGTGCCAGCAGTCTACCCCACTACAATGAGCAGTTCTTC.

This sequence joins TRBV6-5 and TRBJ2-5; 10 bases align to TRBD2. V lost 1 base to trimming and J lost 4 bases; unmatched junction nucleotides: 3. Looked up from germline, CDR1 is MNHEY and CDR2 is SVGAGI. The CDR3 has 15 amino acids. The chain's CDR3 is CASSYLTSGPETQYF. The CDR3 DNA reads as TGTGCCAGCAGTTACTTGACTAGCGGGCCAGAGACCCAGTACTTC.

The V call is TRBV11-2, the J call TRBJ2-3; 8 nucleotides line up with TRBD2. Germline assignment: CDR1 SGHAT and CDR2 FQNNGV. CDR3 size: 16 residues. Losses at the gene ends were 5 bases for V and 2 bases for J; bases not matched to a gene: 9. The CDR3 loop is CASSPGAGGPTDTQYF. CDR3 sequence (DNA): TGTGCCAGCAGCCCGGGGGCGGGGGGACCCACAGATACGCAGTATTTT. The complete variable domain, with remaining parts taken from reference TRBV11-2 and TRBJ2-3, reads EAGVAQSPRYKIIEKRQSVAFWCNPISGHATLYWYQQILGQGPKLLIQFQNNGVVDDSQLPKDRFSAERLKGVDSTLKIQPAKLEDSAVYLCASSPGAGGPTDTQYFGPGTRLTVL.

Written as DNA, the CDR3 is TGTGCCAGCAGTTCCCCTCAGCGGCTCACAGATACGCAGTATTTT. This encodes CASSSPQRLTDTQYF. J is TRBJ2-3 and V is TRBV28; D is perhaps TRBD2 (5 bases). Germline CDR1 reads MDHEN; CDR2 reads SYDVKM. The CDR3 totals 15 residues. The V gene lost 4 bases and the J gene lost 2 bases, with 13 bases spanning the gap.

This chain uses TRBV5-1 with TRBJ2-7; TRBD2 matches at 9 bases. The trim removed 0 bases at V and 4 bases at J, leaving 8 bases unmatched. The CDR3 is 16 residues long. CDR1 is SGHRS and CDR2 is YFSETQ in the germline V gene. The DNA of the CDR3 is TGCGCCAGCAGCTTGGCCAAGAGCGGGGGGTCTTACGAGCAGTACTTC. It translates to CASSLAKSGGSYEQYF.

This sequence joins TRBV6-6 and TRBJ1-1; possible D gene TRBD1, 5 bases. Germline CDR1 and CDR2: MNHNY and SVGAGI (reference sequence). The CDR3 contains 13 residues. The V gene lost 4 bases and the J gene lost 1 base, with 7 bases spanning the gap. The CDR3 DNA sequence: TGTGCCAGCAGTTTTGGACAGAACACTGAAGCTTTCTTT. It specifies CASSFGQNTEAFF.

This clone has a handful of counts. V usage is TRBV6-5 and J usage is TRBJ2-4; 7 positions match TRBD1. Trimming cost V 7 bases and J 5 bases; bases outside gene matches: 8. CDR1 and CDR2 from the germline V gene are MNHEY and SVGAGI. The CDR3 consists of 14 residues. CDR3 sequence reads: CASNNPGGQNIQYF. Written as DNA, the CDR3 is TGTGCCAGCAATAACCCAGGGGGTCAAAACATTCAGTACTTC.

CDR3 amino acids: CASPDSCGSNQPQHF. The CDR3 nucleotides are TGTGCCAGCCCCGACTCCTGCGGGAGCAATCAGCCCCAGCATTTT. The chain is built from TRBV21-1 and TRBJ1-5. TRBV21-1 is listed as a pseudogene. CDR3 size: 15 residues.

This sequence joins TRBV2 and TRBJ1-2; D is undetermined. V gave up 7 bases and J gave up 4 bases, with 7 bases separating them. Germline V lookup: CDR1 SNHLY, CDR2 FYNNEI. CDR3 length equals 11 residues. The CDR3 sequence is CASKQVYGYTF. The CDR3 region has the DNA TGTGCCAGCAAACAAGTCTATGGCTACACCTTC.

The J gene is TRBJ1-5, the V gene TRBV19; 10 bases match TRBD1. The trim removed 5 bases at V and 2 bases at J, leaving 0 bases unmatched. The CDR3 has 14 residues. CDR1 LNHDA and CDR2 SQIVND come from the germline V gene (reference sequence). CDR3 sequence: CASSGTGGNQPQHF. DNA for the CDR3: TGTGCCAGTAGTGGGACAGGGGGCAATCAGCCCCAGCATTTT.